What follows are 5 T cell receptor beta chains derived from one specimen sequenced in a study of vaccination effects on CD4 cells after COVID-19. The antigens for these receptors are not known. Profiling relied on immunoSEQ multiplex PCR, and the TCRdb table lists in-frame clones only, not all of them. The sample includes about 22,000 clones, around 72% of them seen just once. Before sequencing took place, the ViraFEST assay used viral peptide pools to expand antigen-specific CD4+ T cells. Having been cultured for less than 13 days, the cells underwent CD4+ T cell isolation. SARS-CoV-2 infection was confirmed by PCR in the person between March and December 2020. The source was CD4+ T cells from PBMCs cultured with a peptide pool, collected before COVID-19 vaccination. These TCRs come from a human donor who had a prior SARS-CoV-2 infection.

This CDR3 is CASSDRIGNQPQHF. The CDR3 DNA is TGTGCCAGCAGTGATCGGATAGGGAATCAGCCCCAGCATTTT. The genes are TRBV2 and TRBJ1-5; D uncertain. Between the trimmed V and J ends, which lost 3 bases and 4 bases, there was a span of 10 bases. The CDR3 runs 14 residues. Germline V gene lookup returns CDR1 SNHLY and CDR2 FYNNEI. Filled out from reference TRBV2 and TRBJ1-5, the complete variable domain reads EPEVTQTPSHQVTQMGQEVILRCVPISNHLYFYWYRQILGQKVEFLVSFYNNEISEKSEIFDDQFSVERPDGSNFTLKIRSTKLEDSAMYFCASSDRIGNQPQHFGDGTRLSIL.

The V and J genes are TRBV3-1 (or the pseudogene TRBV3-2) and TRBJ2-3; 8 bases map to TRBD2. V shed 2 bases, J shed 9 bases, and the junction held 16 bases outside the gene matches. Germline V gene lookup returns CDR1 LGHDT and CDR2 YNNKEL (reference sequence). This CDR3 has 17 residues. CDR3 DNA: TGTGCCAGCAGCCAACCGACTAGCGTGAGGGGGGTAGTCACGCAGTATTTT. Translating it yields CASSQPTSVRGVVTQYF.

The V call is TRBV6-5, the J call TRBJ2-7, with D perhaps matching TRBD1 or TRBD2 (6 bases each). Germline V gene sequence: CDR1 MNHEY, CDR2 SVGAGI. Trimming left V 10 bases short and J 4 bases short, with 20 bases between. This CDR3 contains 14 residues. In DNA, the CDR3 is TGTGCCACCGCGCAAGGGGGGCGGATGTACGAGCAGTACTTC. Its protein is CATAQGGRMYEQYF.

This clone was seen a handful of times. The chain joins TRBV7-9 to TRBJ2-1, with unresolved D. The CDR3 has 10 residues. Germline V lookup: CDR1 SEHNR, CDR2 FQNEAQ (reference sequence). V lost 4 bases, J lost 10 bases, and 5 bases lay in between. The CDR3 loop reads CASSSIEQFF. Here the CDR3 DNA reads TGTGCCAGCAGCTCTATCGAGCAGTTCTTC.

The J gene is TRBJ1-4, the V gene TRBV7-2; 8 nucleotides align to TRBD1. The J segment lost 5 bases and the V segment lost 6 bases, leaving 5 bases of the junction unmatched. The CDR3 length is 14 residues. Germline CDR1 reads SGHTA; CDR2 reads FQGNSA. The CDR3 sequence is CASSNGQGNEKLFF. CDR3 in DNA: TGTGCCAGCAGTAATGGACAGGGCAATGAAAAACTGTTTTTT.